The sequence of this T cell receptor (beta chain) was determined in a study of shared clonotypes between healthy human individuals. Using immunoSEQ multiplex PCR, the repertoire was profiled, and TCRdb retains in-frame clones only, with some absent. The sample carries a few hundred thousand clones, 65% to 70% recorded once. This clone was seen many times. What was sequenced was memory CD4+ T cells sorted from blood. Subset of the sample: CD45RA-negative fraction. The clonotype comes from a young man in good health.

The CDR3 region has the DNA TGTGCCATGGGGGGGGCCTACGAGCAGTACTTC. This gives the protein CAMGGAYEQYF. The gene calls are TRBV10-3 and TRBJ2-7; 7 nucleotides match TRBD2. V lost 9 bases to trimming and J lost 2 bases; unmatched junction nucleotides: 1. Germline CDR1 is ENHRY and CDR2 is SYGVKD. CDR3 length: 11 residues.